The sequence of this T cell receptor beta chain was determined in a study of blood T cell repertoires in COVID-19. The method was immunoSEQ multiplex PCR; TCRdb's version includes in-frame clones alone and lacks a portion of them. The table shows over 250,000 clones, with roughly 86% occurring only once. Germline values: CDR1 MNHEY, CDR2 SVGAGI. V lost 2 bases and J lost 4; bases outside the gene matches: 8. The CDR3 length is 16 residues. This chain links TRBV6-5 with TRBJ1-1, with 9 positions matching TRBD1. The sample was PBMCs or T cells enriched from blood (not recorded which). The clonotype comes from a woman aged 18-29 years who had recovered from COVID-19. The CDR3 sequence is CASSYRAGTGPTEAFF. The CDR3 DNA reads TGTGCCAGCAGTTACCGTGCCGGGACAGGGCCCACTGAAGCTTTCTTT.